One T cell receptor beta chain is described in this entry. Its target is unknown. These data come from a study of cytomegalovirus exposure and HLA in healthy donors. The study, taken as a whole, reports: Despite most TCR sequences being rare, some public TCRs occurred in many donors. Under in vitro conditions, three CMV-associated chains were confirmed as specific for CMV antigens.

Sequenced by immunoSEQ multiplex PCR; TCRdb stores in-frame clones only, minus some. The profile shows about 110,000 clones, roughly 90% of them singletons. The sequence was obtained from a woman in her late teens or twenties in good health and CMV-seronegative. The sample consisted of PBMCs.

The CDR3 spells CASSRGGSQETQYF. The CDR3 DNA reads as TGTGCCAGCAGCAGGGGGGGGTCCCAAGAGACCCAGTACTTC. The genes are TRBV11-3 and TRBJ2-5; tentative D call: TRBD2 (7 bases). CDR1 SGHNT and CDR2 YENEEA come from the germline V gene. This CDR3 has 14 amino acids. V was pared by 5 bases and J by 1 base, with 11 bases between.